This note documents a single T cell receptor (beta chain) sequence. The authors took PBMCs from 10 ml fresh peripheral blood. These data originate in a study of T cells in Graves' hyperthyroidism and ophthalmopathy. Amplified TCR beta CDR3 regions derived from RNA transcripts. Researchers ran a first-round RT-PCR on the TCR CDR3 using the HTBI primer set. TCRdb re-analysed the multiplex PCR reads in MiXCR, keeping a single row per CDR3 protein. This table has more than 300,000 distinct CDR3 sequences, approximately 14% appearing once. Germline V gene data show CDR1 as SQVTM and CDR2 as ANQGSEA. With 7 bases clipped from V and 2 bases from J, the junction kept 5 bases outside the gene matches. The CDR3 is made up of 13 amino acids.

Source material: blood. V and J are TRBV29-1 and TRBJ2-1; 7 nucleotides agree with TRBD2. The TCR comes from a woman in her fifties or sixties with Graves' hyperthyroidism. CDR3 residues: CSAVGGTYNEQFF. In DNA form, the CDR3 reads TGCAGCGCCGTGGGGGGGACCTACAATGAGCAGTTCTTC.